One sample yielded the 27 T cell receptor beta chains listed below, sequenced in a study of human T cells and chemical hapten exposure. TCRdb re-called the RACE reads with MiXCR, one entry per CDR3 protein. The table has fewer than 95,000 distinct CDR3 sequences, roughly 11% seen once. Indicated time point: patch test 2, 6 weeks after DPC sensitization. The sample's treatment: therapeutic diphenylcyclopropenone sensitization with weekly scalp DPC. The sample in question was whole blood, obtained in connection with sensitization to the hapten diphenylcyclopropenone (DPC). These TCRs come from a middle-aged man with alopecia areata. Some clones in this sample may be carry-over from other donors' samples.

This clonotype was counted between two and nine times. The chain links TRBV25-1 to TRBJ1-4, with 7 nucleotides matching TRBD1. CDR1 MGHDK and CDR2 SYGVNS come from the germline V gene. The V segment lost 1 base and the J segment 8 bases; nucleotides outside the gene matches: 7. The length of the CDR3 is 15 residues. The CDR3 loop reads CASSESRGGWEKLFF. The CDR3 nucleotides read TGTGCCAGCAGTGAATCAAGAGGGGGCTGGGAAAAACTGTTTTTT.

This clonotype occurred a few times. The chain couples TRBV28 to TRBJ1-5; D may be TRBD1 (5 bases). V was cut by 4 bases and J by 5 bases, with 9 bases left in between. CDR1 is MDHEN, CDR2 SYDVKM, per germline. The CDR3 runs 13 residues. The CDR3 loop is CASSYPGDQPQHF. The CDR3 nucleotides read TGTGCCAGCAGTTACCCGGGGGATCAGCCCCAGCATTTT. Full variable domain (remainder filled in from reference TRBV28 and TRBJ1-5): DVKVTQSSRYLVKRTGEKVFLECVQDMDHENMFWYRQDPGLGLRLIYFSYDVKMKEKGDIPEGYSVSREKKERFSLILESASTNQTSMYLCASSYPGDQPQHFGDGTRLSIL.

The CDR3 is CASSLNLDEQFF. CDR3 sequence (DNA): TGTGCCAGCAGTCTTAACTTAGATGAGCAGTTCTTC. The chain combines TRBV12-3 or TRBV12-4 with TRBJ2-1, with unresolved D. V lost 5 bases, J lost 8 bases, and 10 bases lay in between. The CDR3 runs 12 residues.

Only a few counts were recorded for this clonotype. The chain uses TRBV29-1 and TRBJ2-1, with 10 bases lining up with TRBD2. The CDR3 length is 14 residues. After removal of 3 bases from V and 7 bases from J, the junction contained 6 bases not matched to a gene. CDR1 is SQVTM and CDR2 is ANQGSEA in the germline V gene. The DNA of the CDR3 is TGCAGCGTTGAGGCTAGCGGGAGCCGGAATGAGCAGTTCTTC. Translating it yields CSVEASGSRNEQFF.

The chain employs TRBV3-1 and TRBJ2-2; D possibly corresponds to TRBD2 (6 bases). The CDR3 is 15 amino acids. Germline CDR1 LGHDT, CDR2 YNNKEL (reference sequence). Deletions cut 1 base from V and 5 bases from J, with 11 bases between. The CDR3 region has the DNA TGTGCCAGCAGCCAAGGGAGGGTCCGAACCGGGGAGCTGTTTTTT. This encodes CASSQGRVRTGELFF.

This chain joins TRBV20-1 and TRBJ2-5, with 9 bases that match TRBD1. The CDR3 covers 15 residues. V dropped 6 bases and J dropped 6; count of bases not matched to a gene: 14. The germline V gene has CDR1 DFQATT and CDR2 SNEGSKA (reference sequence). The CDR3: CSAGGQGQGLKTQYF. The CDR3, as DNA: TGCAGTGCCGGAGGTCAGGGACAGGGTTTGAAGACCCAGTACTTC.

This clonotype came up a few times. The genes are TRBV6-2 or TRBV6-3 and TRBJ1-5; the D gene is possibly TRBD1 (6 bases). V lost 6 bases and J 0 bases, leaving 15 bases between the germline ends. The CDR3 covers 16 residues. Germline V gene data show CDR1 as MNHEY and CDR2 as SVGEGT. CDR3 nucleotide sequence: TGTGCCAGCAGAACTAACCAGGGGAATAGCAATCAGCCCCAGCATTTT. This encodes CASRTNQGNSNQPQHF.

The chain employs TRBV5-1 and TRBJ2-7, with D possibly matching TRBD1 (6 bases). Deletions cut 2 bases from V and 7 bases from J, with 16 bases between. The germline V gene has CDR1 SGHRS and CDR2 YFSETQ. The CDR3 runs 14 residues. The CDR3 region is CASSFGDNSAEQYF. The CDR3 bases are TGCGCCAGCAGCTTTGGGGACAACTCGGCAGAGCAGTACTTC. The full variable domain, its missing parts supplied by reference TRBV5-1 and TRBJ2-7, is KAGVTQTPRYLIKTRGQQVTLSCSPISGHRSVSWYQQTPGQGLQFLFEYFSETQRNKGNFPGRFSGRQFSNSRSEMNVSTLELGDSALYLCASSFGDNSAEQYFGPGTRLTVT.

This clonotype was found a few times. This chain uses TRBV7-2 with TRBJ1-5, with TRBD1 as a possible D gene (5 bases). V shed 1 base and J shed 2 bases, with 9 bases lying between them. This CDR3 is built from 15 residues. Germline-derived CDR1 and CDR2 are SGHTA and FQGNSA. The DNA of the CDR3 is TGTGCCAGCAGCTTAGTAGGGGACGGCAATCAGCCCCAGCATTTT. Amino acids: CASSLVGDGNQPQHF.

The chain joins TRBV20-1 to TRBJ2-1, with 9 positions matching TRBD1. Trimming took 3 bases from V and 6 from J; bases not matched to a gene: 9. Germline V gene sequence: CDR1 DFQATT, CDR2 SNEGSKA (reference sequence). The CDR3 covers 15 residues. The CDR3 spells CSASHPGQGSNEQFF. CDR3 sequence (DNA): TGCAGTGCTAGCCATCCGGGACAGGGAAGCAATGAGCAGTTCTTC.

This clonotype has just a few counts. This chain connects TRBV10-3 to TRBJ1-1; D perhaps matches TRBD1 (5 bases). The CDR3 loop spans 14 amino acids. Germline lookup yields CDR1 ENHRY and CDR2 SYGVKD. Trimming cost V 6 bases and J 4 bases, with 15 bases left between them. The CDR3 here is CAISSQESGTEAFF. The DNA for the CDR3 is TGTGCCATCAGCTCACAGGAGTCAGGCACTGAAGCTTTCTTT.

This clonotype appeared a few times. The CDR3 is CSAAQSWGATEAFF. The CDR3 nucleotides read TGCAGTGCTGCTCAAAGTTGGGGGGCGACTGAAGCTTTCTTT. The V call is TRBV20-1, the J call TRBJ1-1; TRBD1 is a possible D gene (6 bases). The length of the CDR3 is 14 residues. Per germline, CDR1 DFQATT and CDR2 SNEGSKA (reference sequence). The germline V and J ends were trimmed by 5 bases and 5 bases, with 18 bases remaining between them.

The rearrangement links TRBV6-6 to TRBJ2-1; 15 nucleotides line up with TRBD2. The CDR3 has 15 amino acids. The trim removed 7 bases at V and 7 bases at J, leaving 5 bases unmatched. Germline CDR1 reads MNHNY; CDR2 reads SVGAGI (reference sequence). For the CDR3, the DNA is TGTGCCAGCATCTCCGGGACTAGCGGGAGGAATGAGCAGTTCTTC. Translated: CASISGTSGRNEQFF.

This clonotype was observed a handful of times. The rearrangement uses TRBV27 and TRBJ2-7; possibly TRBD1 for D (5 bases). V lost 5 bases and J lost 4, with 15 bases in between. This CDR3 has 14 amino acids. Germline CDR1 is MNHEY and CDR2 is SMNVEV (reference sequence). For the CDR3, the DNA is TGTGCCAGCAGTCCCGGACATCTGACTTACGAGCAGTACGTC. Its translation: CASSPGHLTYEQYV.

This chain uses TRBV11-2 with TRBJ2-7; D remains unclear. Germline values: CDR1 SGHAT, CDR2 FQNNGV. CDR3 length: 12 residues. Trimming shortened V by 4 bases and J by 6 bases, and 10 bases separated the two germline ends. CDR3 bases: TGTGCCAGCAGCTCCACCCAGAGCGAGCAGTACTTC. Translating it yields CASSSTQSEQYF.

This clonotype was seen only a few times. V usage is TRBV6-6 and J usage is TRBJ2-7, with D perhaps TRBD1 (6 bases). The germline V gene has CDR1 MNHNY and CDR2 SVGAGI (reference sequence). The CDR3 has 12 residues. Trimming took off 6 bases at V and 4 bases at J, with 10 bases between the two ends. DNA for the CDR3: TGTGCCAGCAGCCGGGACACGTACGAGCAGTACTTC. Protein: CASSRDTYEQYF.

The sample holds a few counts of this clonotype. This rearrangement joins TRBV5-1 to TRBJ2-1, with 7 positions matching TRBD1. The CDR3 contains 15 residues. Germline values: CDR1 SGHRS, CDR2 YFSETQ. Trimming took 4 bases from V and 3 from J; bases not matched to a gene: 7. CDR3 residues: CASSNRGENYNEQFF. The DNA of the CDR3 is TGCGCCAGCAGCAACAGGGGAGAGAACTACAATGAGCAGTTCTTC.

The chain recombines TRBV29-1 with TRBJ2-3; 8 bases match TRBD2. Germline CDR1 reads SQVTM; CDR2 reads ANQGSEA. V shed 2 bases, J shed 4 bases, and the junction held 5 bases outside the gene matches. The CDR3 has 14 residues. The CDR3, as DNA: TGCAGCGTTGAAAAAGACGGGGGGGCAGATACGCAGTATTTT. Encoded protein: CSVEKDGGADTQYF.

This clonotype was counted ten times or more. This chain connects TRBV5-6 to TRBJ2-3; D could derive from TRBD1 or TRBD2 (5 bases each). This CDR3 region has 13 residues. From germline, CDR1 is SGHDT and CDR2 YYEEEE. V was trimmed by 7 bases and J by 0 bases, leaving 9 bases between them. Here the CDR3 DNA reads TGTGCCAGCTGGGACCGGAGCACAGATACGCAGTATTTT. Amino acid sequence: CASWDRSTDTQYF.

Many counts were recorded for this clonotype. V usage is TRBV3-1 and J usage is TRBJ2-3, with 12 bases aligning to TRBD2. There are 14 residues in the CDR3. CDR1 and CDR2 from the germline V gene are LGHDT and YNNKEL (reference sequence). Unmatched junction bases numbered 2, after V lost 4 bases and J lost 6 bases. DNA of the CDR3: TGTGCCAGCAGCCCTGGACTAGCGGGGGATACGCAGTATTTT. It specifies CASSPGLAGDTQYF.

This clonotype was recorded at least ten times. This chain links TRBV12-5 with TRBJ2-3, with TRBD1 as a possible D gene (6 bases). Trimming removed 11 bases at V and 1 base at J, with 22 bases between. CDR3 length: 16 amino acids. Germline CDR1 LGHNT, CDR2 FRNRAP. CDR3 DNA sequence: TGTGCTTCCCCGGACCCCATGGGGGCCCGCACAGATACGCAGTATTTT. Translated: CASPDPMGARTDTQYF.

This clonotype came up many times. The chain combines TRBV9 with TRBJ1-1; no reliable D call. With 0 bases removed from V and 0 bases from J, the gap between germline ends came to 3 bases. Per the germline V gene, CDR1 is SGDLS and CDR2 is YYNGEE. This CDR3 has 13 amino acids. CDR3 amino acids: CASSVALNTEAFF. DNA of the CDR3: TGTGCCAGCAGCGTAGCTCTGAACACTGAAGCTTTCTTT.

The CDR3 DNA reads as TGCGCCAGCAGCCAATCTTTTATGGGGGTTTGGAGCAATCAGCCCCAGCATTTT. The encoded protein is CASSQSFMGVWSNQPQHF. This chain links TRBV4-1 with TRBJ1-5; tentatively, D is TRBD1 (5 bases). The CDR3 length is 18 residues. V lost 2 bases and J 1 base, leaving 18 bases between the germline ends. Germline V gene lookup returns CDR1 MGHRA and CDR2 YSYEKL.

This chain links TRBV30 with TRBJ1-2; D is undetermined. CDR1 and CDR2 (germline): GTSNPN, SVGIG (reference sequence). This CDR3 contains 11 residues. Trimming left V 5 bases short and J 9 bases short, with 13 bases between. CDR3 DNA sequence: TGTGCCTGGGTTCCCGTAACTAGCTACACCTTC. Translating it yields CAWVPVTSYTF.

This clonotype was found once. This chain connects TRBV3-1 to TRBJ1-4; D not certain. The CDR3 is 14 residues long. The germline gives CDR1 LGHDT, CDR2 YNNKEL (reference sequence). Trimming removed 3 bases from V and 5 bases from J, with 10 bases in between. In nucleotides, the CDR3 is TGTGCCAGCAGCCAGTCCGGCTTAAATGAAAAACTGTTTTTT. This encodes CASSQSGLNEKLFF.

This clonotype appeared a few times. The V call is TRBV5-1, the J call TRBJ2-3; maybe TRBD2 (6 bases). The CDR3 contains 16 residues. Trimming cost V 6 bases and J 2 bases, with 19 bases left between them. CDR1 is SGHRS, CDR2 YFSETQ, per germline. The CDR3 is CASKLDGSLFTDTQYF. DNA of the CDR3: TGCGCCAGCAAGCTGGACGGGAGTCTGTTCACAGATACGCAGTATTTT.

This chain connects TRBV7-2 to TRBJ2-1; 9 nucleotides align to TRBD2. Germline V gene data show CDR1 as SGHTA and CDR2 as FQGNSA. Germline trimming cut 2 bases from V and 4 bases from J; bases unmatched to any gene: 12. There are 18 residues in the CDR3. The chain's CDR3 is CASSLWSGAGGLYNEQFF. CDR3 coding DNA: TGTGCCAGCAGCTTATGGTCCGGAGCGGGAGGTCTATACAATGAGCAGTTCTTC.